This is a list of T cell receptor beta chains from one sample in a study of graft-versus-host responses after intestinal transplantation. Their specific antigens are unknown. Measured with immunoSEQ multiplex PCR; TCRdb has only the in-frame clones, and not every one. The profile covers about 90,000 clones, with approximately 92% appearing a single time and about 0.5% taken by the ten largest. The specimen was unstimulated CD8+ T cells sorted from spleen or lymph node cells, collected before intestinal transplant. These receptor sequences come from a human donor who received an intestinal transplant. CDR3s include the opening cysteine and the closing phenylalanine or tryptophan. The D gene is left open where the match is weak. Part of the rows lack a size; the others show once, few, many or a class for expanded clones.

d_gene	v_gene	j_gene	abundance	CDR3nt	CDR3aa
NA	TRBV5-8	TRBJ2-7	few	TGTGCCAGCAGCTTCTGGGGGCCCTCCTACGAGCAGTACTTC	CASSFWGPSYEQYF
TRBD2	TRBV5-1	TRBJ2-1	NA	TGCGCCAGCAGCTCCCGACTAGCGGGGTCCTACAATGAGCAGTTCTTC	CASSSRLAGSYNEQFF
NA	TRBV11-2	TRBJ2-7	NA	TGTGCCAGCAGCTTACTTCCTTACTCCTACGAGCAGTACTTC	CASSLLPYSYEQYF
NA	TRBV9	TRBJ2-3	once	TGTGCCAGCAGCGTAGTAACAGATACGCAGTATTTT	CASSVVTDTQYF
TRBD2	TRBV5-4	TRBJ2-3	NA	TGTGCCAGCAGCTCATTAGCGGGGGGGCCGAAAGATACGCAGTATTTT	CASSSLAGGPKDTQYF
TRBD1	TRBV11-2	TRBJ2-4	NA	TGTGCCAGCAGCTTAGAGGTCCGGGACAGTTTATTTTACATTCAGTACTTC	CASSLEVRDSLFYIQYF
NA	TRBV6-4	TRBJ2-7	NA	TGTGCCAGCAGTTCTTCTCAAGAGGGCGAGCAGTACTTC	CASSSSQEGEQYF
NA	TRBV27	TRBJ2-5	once	TGTGCCAGCAGAAGTTTTCCGATGTCCGGGGATGAACAAGAGACCCAGTACTTC	CASRSFPMSGDEQETQYF
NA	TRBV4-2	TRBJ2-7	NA	TGTGCCAGCAGCCAAGAGGTCCGGGTCTACGAGCAGTACTTC	CASSQEVRVYEQYF
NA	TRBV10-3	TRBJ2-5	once	TGTGCCCCCCACACGAAGACAAAAGAGACCCAGTACTTC	CAPHTKTKETQYF
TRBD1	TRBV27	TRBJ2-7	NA	TGTGCCAGCAGTCCGTGGGGACAGGGGGCCGGTGAGCAGTACTTC	CASSPWGQGAGEQYF
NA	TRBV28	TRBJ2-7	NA	TGTGCCAGCAGTTTAACCGGACAGACGATCACCTACGAGCAGTACTTC	CASSLTGQTITYEQYF
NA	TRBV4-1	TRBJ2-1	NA	TGCGCCAGCAGCCAGGTGCCGACCGGGACAACCTACAATGAGCAGTTCTTC	CASSQVPTGTTYNEQFF
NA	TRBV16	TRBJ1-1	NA	TGTGCCAGCAGCCAGGACAGCCCTGAAGCTTTCTTT	CASSQDSPEAFF
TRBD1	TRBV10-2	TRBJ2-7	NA	TGCGCCAGCGCGGGGGACAGGGGCCTATACGAGCAGTACTTC	CASAGDRGLYEQYF
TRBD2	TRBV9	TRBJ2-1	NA	TGTGCCAGCAGCGTTAGCGGGAGGGACGATGAGCAGTTCTTC	CASSVSGRDDEQFF
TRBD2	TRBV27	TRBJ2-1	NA	TGTGCCAGCAGTTCCGTGACTAGCGGCTACAATGAGCAGTTCTTC	CASSSVTSGYNEQFF
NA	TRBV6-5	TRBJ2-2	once	TGTGCCAGCAGTTTGGGGCGGGAGAACACCGGGGAGCTGTTTTTT	CASSLGRENTGELFF
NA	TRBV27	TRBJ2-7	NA	TGTGCCAGCAGTTTGGTGGGAGCGGGCGAGCAGTACTTC	CASSLVGAGEQYF
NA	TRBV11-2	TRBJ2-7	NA	TGTGCCAGCAGCTGGAATACAGGGATCGAGCAGTACTTC	CASSWNTGIEQYF
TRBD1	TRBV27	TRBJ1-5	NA	TGTGCCAGCAGTCTACAGGGGGCTTTGAATCAGCCCCAGCATTTT	CASSLQGALNQPQHF
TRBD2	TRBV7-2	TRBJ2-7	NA	TGTGCCAGCAGCGGAGGGACTAGCGGGCCCTACGAGCAGTACTTC	CASSGGTSGPYEQYF
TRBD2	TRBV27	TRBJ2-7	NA	TGTGCCAGCAGTTCCATAGCGGGGGGCCACGAGCAGTACTTC	CASSSIAGGHEQYF
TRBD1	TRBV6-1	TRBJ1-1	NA	TGTGCCAGCAGTGAAGATGGGACAGGGCCTGAAGCTTTCTTT	CASSEDGTGPEAFF
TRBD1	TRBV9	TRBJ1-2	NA	TGTGCCAGCAGCGTAGATTCGGGACAGGGGGCGCTTGGCTACACCTTC	CASSVDSGQGALGYTF
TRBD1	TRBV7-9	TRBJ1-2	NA	TGTGCCAGCAGCTTCCGGGACAGGGGTGTACACACCTTC	CASSFRDRGVHTF
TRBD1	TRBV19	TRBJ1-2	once	TGTGCCAGTAGGCCCGAACAGGGGGCGAGTGGCTACACCTTC	CASRPEQGASGYTF
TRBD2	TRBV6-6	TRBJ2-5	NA	TGTGCCAGCTGGGAGGGTGAAGGGGAAGAGACCCAGTACTTC	CASWEGEGEETQYF
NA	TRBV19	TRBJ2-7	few	TGTGCCAGTAGTATCCGACACCTCGCCTACGAGCAGTACTTC	CASSIRHLAYEQYF
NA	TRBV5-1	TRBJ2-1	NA	TGCGCCAGCAGCTTGGGGGACTTCAGCTCCTACAATGAGCAGTTCTTC	CASSLGDFSSYNEQFF
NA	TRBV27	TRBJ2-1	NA	TGTGCCAGCAGTCAGGGGAGCTCCTACAATGAGCAGTTCTTC	CASSQGSSYNEQFF
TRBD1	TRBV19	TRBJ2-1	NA	TGTGCCAGTAGCACAGGGGGCAGCGACAATGAGCAGTTCTTC	CASSTGGSDNEQFF
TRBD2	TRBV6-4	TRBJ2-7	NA	TGTGCCAGCAGTGTTTACGGACTAGCGGGGAATCCTCCCTACGAGCAGTACTTC	CASSVYGLAGNPPYEQYF
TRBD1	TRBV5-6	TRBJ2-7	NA	TGTGCCAGCAGCTTGGAGGGGGCGCCGTACGAGCAGTACTTC	CASSLEGAPYEQYF
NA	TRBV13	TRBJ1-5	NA	TGTGCCAGCAGCTCGACAGGCAATCAGCCCCAGCATTTT	CASSSTGNQPQHF
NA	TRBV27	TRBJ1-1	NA	TGTGCCAGCAGTTTATTTCGAGGATTTACTGAAGCTTTCTTT	CASSLFRGFTEAFF
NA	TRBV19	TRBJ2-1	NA	TGTGCCAGTAGTTTTAGAGGGGCGGGGAATGAGCAGTTCTTC	CASSFRGAGNEQFF
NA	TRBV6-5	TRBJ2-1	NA	TGTGCCAGCAGTTACTCTCTTGGGGTTGGAGGTGAGCAGTTCTTC	CASSYSLGVGGEQFF
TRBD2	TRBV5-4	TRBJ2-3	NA	TGTGCCAGCAGCACCCTAGCGGATACAGATACGCAGTATTTT	CASSTLADTDTQYF
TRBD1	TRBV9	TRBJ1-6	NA	TGTGCCAGCGGGGACAGTTATAATTCACCCCTCCACTTT	CASGDSYNSPLHF
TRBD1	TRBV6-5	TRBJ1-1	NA	TGTGCCAGCAGCCTAGACAGGGGGGAGAACACTGAAGCTTTCTTT	CASSLDRGENTEAFF
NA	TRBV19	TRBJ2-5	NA	TGTGCCAGTATATTCGGAGAGACCCAGTACTTC	CASIFGETQYF
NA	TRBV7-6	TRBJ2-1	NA	TGTGCCAGCAGCTTAGCGGGAGGAGTCAATGAGCAGTTCTTC	CASSLAGGVNEQFF
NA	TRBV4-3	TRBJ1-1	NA	TGCGCCAGCAGCCAAGATTCGGGAGGGAACACTGAAGCTTTCTTT	CASSQDSGGNTEAFF
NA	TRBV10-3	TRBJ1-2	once	TGTGCCATCAGTGACCCAGCAAGGGACAACCCGGATGGCTACACCTTC	CAISDPARDNPDGYTF
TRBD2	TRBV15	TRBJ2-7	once	TGTGCCACCAGCAGCGGACTAGCTTACGAGCAGTACTTC	CATSSGLAYEQYF
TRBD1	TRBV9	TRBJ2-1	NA	TGTGCCAGCAGCTGGGACAGGGGAATACGAAGCTCCTACAATGAGCAGTTCTTC	CASSWDRGIRSSYNEQFF
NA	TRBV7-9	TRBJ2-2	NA	TGTGCCAGCAGCCCGTCGGGCGGGCAGAACACCGGGGAGCTGTTTTTT	CASSPSGGQNTGELFF
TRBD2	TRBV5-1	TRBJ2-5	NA	TGCGCCAGCAGCTTGGAGTTAGCGGGGCCCCAAGAGACCCAGTACTTC	CASSLELAGPQETQYF
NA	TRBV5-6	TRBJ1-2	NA	TGTGCCAGCAGCTTGGCTGTAGAGCCCTTTTATGGCTACACCTTC	CASSLAVEPFYGYTF
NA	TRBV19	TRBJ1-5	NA	TGTGCCAGTTTGCAGGGGAATCAGCCCCAGCATTTT	CASLQGNQPQHF
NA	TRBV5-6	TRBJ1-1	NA	TGTGCCAGCAGCTTAGGGGTGGCGGACACTGAAGCTTTCTTT	CASSLGVADTEAFF
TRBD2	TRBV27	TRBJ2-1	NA	TGTGCCAGCAGTTTATCGTCTGGGTCAGCGGGGGGGCTCGCCTTCTTC	CASSLSSGSAGGLAFF
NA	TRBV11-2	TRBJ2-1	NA	TGTGCCAGCAGCTTAACTTCCGGGACTCACAATGAGCAGTTCTTC	CASSLTSGTHNEQFF
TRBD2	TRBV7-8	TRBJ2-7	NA	TGTGCCAGCAGCTTAGGCTCGGTAGCGGGAGTGGTCGGGCAGTACTTC	CASSLGSVAGVVGQYF
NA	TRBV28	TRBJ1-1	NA	TGTGCCAGCAACTTGGGCTCAAGGGGAGCTTTCTTT	CASNLGSRGAFF
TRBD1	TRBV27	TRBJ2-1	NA	TGTGCCAGCAGTTTATCAGGGGGCTTCGGATACAATGAGCAGTTCTTC	CASSLSGGFGYNEQFF
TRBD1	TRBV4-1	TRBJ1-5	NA	TGCGCCAGCAGCCAAGGGGACAGGGGCAGGGTCAATCAGCCCCAGCATTTT	CASSQGDRGRVNQPQHF